The 5 T cell receptor beta chains presented below share a single source sample, sequenced in a study of Ad26.COV2.S vaccination and SARS-CoV-2 variants. Clones were sequenced by immunoSEQ multiplex PCR, and TCRdb holds only the in-frame ones, with some missing. The sample has approximately 300,000 clones, about 86% seen once; the top ten hold approximately 1.9%. Treatment meaning: over 15 received Ad26.COV2.S at low or high dose, single or two shots; roughly 5 received placebo; per-sample allocation not given. Sampling took place 63 days after the first vaccine or placebo injection. This material consisted of peripheral blood, taken in a trial of Ad26.COV2.S vaccine versus placebo. All receptors derive from a person between 18 and 65 years old who received the Ad26.COV2.S COVID-19 vaccine or a placebo.

V is TRBV20-1 and J is TRBJ2-1, with D unclear. Looked up from germline, CDR1 is DFQATT and CDR2 is SNEGSKA (reference sequence). V lost 3 bases and J lost 6, with 9 bases in between. This CDR3 has 12 amino acids. This CDR3 reads CSASQFPNEQFF. The CDR3 bases are TGCAGTGCTAGTCAATTTCCCAATGAGCAGTTCTTC.

The rearrangement uses TRBV7-2 and TRBJ2-1; D may be TRBD1 or TRBD2 (5 bases each). Germline CDR1 reads SGHTA; CDR2 reads FQGNSA. V was clipped by 5 bases and J by 5 bases, with 16 bases between them. The CDR3 runs 15 residues. The CDR3, as DNA: TGTGCCAGCAGCCCGGGACGGGTAGTGAACAATGAGCAGTTCTTC. Residues: CASSPGRVVNNEQFF. The complete variable domain, with remaining parts taken from reference TRBV7-2 and TRBJ2-1, reads GAGVSQSPSNKVTEKGKDVELRCDPISGHTALYWYRQSLGQGLEFLIYFQGNSAPDKSGLPSDRFSAERTGGSVSTLTIQRTQQEDSAVYLCASSPGRVVNNEQFFGPGTRLTVL.

The J gene is TRBJ2-1, the V gene TRBV7-2; 8 nucleotides align to TRBD2. Per germline, CDR1 SGHTA and CDR2 FQGNSA. The CDR3 totals 18 residues. V was clipped by 1 base and J by 6 bases; unmatched bases: 14. The CDR3 loop reads CASSLGVRGASRSNEQFF. CDR3 in DNA: TGTGCCAGCAGCTTAGGGGTGCGGGGGGCTTCACGGAGCAATGAGCAGTTCTTC.

The CDR3 protein is CASSQRGTRNNSPLHF. DNA of the CDR3: TGTGCCAGTAGCCAGCGGGGGACACGGAATAATTCACCCCTCCACTTT. The chain is built from TRBV19 and TRBJ1-6; D may be TRBD1 (6 bases). Looked up from germline, CDR1 is LNHDA and CDR2 is SQIVND (reference sequence). The CDR3 is 16 residues long. Trimming took 6 bases from V and 5 from J, leaving 17 bases between them.

The chain employs TRBV29-1 and TRBJ1-3; no clear D gene. Trimming took 6 bases from V and 0 from J, leaving 6 bases between them. Germline CDR1 reads SQVTM; CDR2 reads ANQGSEA. The CDR3 extends over 12 amino acids. In DNA, the CDR3 is TGCAGCGTCCGATCCTCTGGAAACACCATATATTTT. It is translated as CSVRSSGNTIYF.